This section outlines one T cell receptor (beta chain) sequence together with its context. This specimen belongs to a study of technical replicates of blood from a few donors. The germline V gene has CDR1 SGHAT and CDR2 FQNNGV. Trimming at V came to 1 base and at J to 6 bases, leaving 6 bases not matched to a gene. This CDR3 spans 15 amino acids. Measured with immunoSEQ multiplex PCR; TCRdb has only the in-frame clones, and not every one. The profile covers some 96,000 clones, with nearly 97% appearing a single time and about 0.21% taken by the ten largest. Sequenced material: T cells isolated from PBMCs. The V and J genes are TRBV11-2 and TRBJ2-4; 7 nucleotides agree with TRBD2. This TCR derives from a human donor in good health. The CDR3 sequence: CASSLGAGLGNIQYF. CDR3 nucleotide sequence: TGTGCCAGCAGCTTAGGAGCGGGACTTGGAAACATTCAGTACTTC.